This T cell receptor (beta chain) was sequenced in a study of OX40 agonist ivuxolimab in advanced cancers. Study context: Hepatocellular carcinoma, melanoma, renal cell or head and neck cancer affected the dose-escalation patients. Overall study results and limits: The mean number of expanded clones was higher in CD8+ T cells than in CD4+. At 0.1 to 3.0 mg/kg and by week 6, clonal expansion occurred in CD4+ and CD8+ blood T cells.

Germline CDR1 is SGHAT and CDR2 is FQNNGV. Trimming pared 2 bases from V and 4 bases from J, leaving 14 bases between. The CDR3 spans 16 residues. Generated by immunoSEQ multiplex PCR, the TCRdb table keeps only in-frame clones and is missing some. This sample has about 61,000 clones; around 83% occur once, and the top ten carry approximately 3.2%. This clone was counted only a few times. Its cognate antigen is unknown. This material consisted of CD4+ or CD8+ T cells sorted from blood, taken in a trial of the OX40 agonist ivuxolimab. J is TRBJ2-2 and V is TRBV11-2, with unresolved D. The TCR sequence derives from an adult with an advanced solid tumor such as melanoma, head and neck, liver or kidney cancer. The CDR3 DNA reads TGTGCCAGCAGCTTATGGGCAGGCAGTAGCACCGGGGAGCTGTTTTTT. Amino acids: CASSLWAGSSTGELFF.